This passage covers 11 T cell receptor beta chains from one sample sequenced in a study of blood T cell repertoires in COVID-19. Libraries were prepared by immunoSEQ multiplex PCR; TCRdb keeps only in-frame clonotypes and omits some of them. The profile shows approximately 150,000 clones, around 84% of them singletons. The source material was peripheral blood. Every receptor here comes from a woman aged 45-65 years with COVID-19, enrolled during active disease.

The V and J genes are TRBV19 and TRBJ1-4; maybe TRBD1 (5 bases). Germline CDR1 reads LNHDA; CDR2 reads SQIVND (reference sequence). The length of the CDR3 is 14 residues. The V and J ends lost 7 bases and 7 bases respectively, with 16 bases between them. The CDR3 sequence: CASKGGREREKLFF. CDR3 bases: TGTGCCAGTAAGGGCGGCAGGGAACGTGAAAAACTGTTTTTT.

A word on this clone: The junction departs from germline at one end; a sequencing error may be responsible. V is TRBV4-1 and J is TRBJ2-2; weak D call: TRBD2 (6 bases). The germline V gene encodes CDR1 MGHRA and CDR2 YSYEKL. The length of the CDR3 is 17 residues. CDR3 nucleotide sequence: TGCGCCAGCAGCCAAGACAACTCTAGCGCAGAACACCGGGGAGCTGTTTTT. Amino acids: CASSQDNSSAEHRGAVF.

This chain connects TRBV7-2 to TRBJ1-2, with TRBD1 matching 10 bases. The CDR3 length is 15 residues. Trimming removed 5 bases from V and 7 bases from J; junction bases left unmatched: 10. Germline CDR1 is SGHTA and CDR2 is FQGNSA. CDR3 sequence reads: CASSPGTGVFSGYTF. DNA of the CDR3: TGTGCCAGCAGCCCCGGGACAGGGGTCTTTTCTGGCTACACCTTC.

The chain uses TRBV6-5 and TRBJ2-5; D might be TRBD2 (5 bases). Trimming cost V 0 bases and J 0 bases, with 8 bases left between them. The CDR3 is made up of 15 amino acids. Germline CDR1 reads MNHEY; CDR2 reads SVGAGI. Here the CDR3 reads CASSYSGLDQETQYF. The DNA for the CDR3 is TGTGCCAGCAGTTACTCCGGACTCGACCAAGAGACCCAGTACTTC.

The rearrangement uses TRBV2 and TRBJ1-5; D ambiguous. From germline, CDR1 is SNHLY and CDR2 FYNNEI. The V gene lost 7 bases and the J gene lost 5 bases, with 12 bases spanning the gap. The CDR3 length is 13 residues. This CDR3 is CASMGGLDQPQHF. CDR3 DNA: TGTGCCAGCATGGGAGGGCTTGATCAGCCCCAGCATTTT.

The V call is TRBV11-3, the J call TRBJ1-1, with D possibly TRBD1 on 6 matching bases. This CDR3 is 16 amino acids long. Looked up from germline, CDR1 is SGHNT and CDR2 is YENEEA. V was cut by 2 bases and J by 3 bases, with 16 bases left in between. CDR3 nucleotide sequence: TGTGCCAGCAGCTTACCGAACAGGGTTGTCGACACTGAAGCTTTCTTT. The encoded protein is CASSLPNRVVDTEAFF.

The chain links TRBV27 to TRBJ2-1; the match to TRBD2 covers 10 bases. V trimming: 5 bases; J trimming: 3 bases; junction bases outside the gene matches: 4. Germline assignment: CDR1 MNHEY and CDR2 SMNVEV (reference sequence). This CDR3 is built from 15 residues. The DNA for the CDR3 is TGTGCCAGCAGTACCGGGACTAGCGACTACAATGAGCAGTTCTTC. As protein: CASSTGTSDYNEQFF.

V usage is TRBV5-4 and J usage is TRBJ1-6, with 7 bases fitting TRBD1. CDR3 length equals 14 residues. CDR1 SGHNT and CDR2 YYREEE come from the germline V gene (reference sequence). The V and J ends lost 0 bases and 7 bases, in that order; junction bases with no gene match: 1. For the CDR3, the DNA is TGTGCCAGCAGCTTGGACAGGGGCAATTCACCCCTCCACTTT. Its protein is CASSLDRGNSPLHF.

The chain has TRBV6-2 or TRBV6-3 and TRBJ2-5, with 9 bases that match TRBD2. The V gene's germline CDR1 is MNHEY and CDR2 SVGEGT. After removal of 5 bases from V and 0 bases from J, the junction contained 13 bases not matched to a gene. CDR3 length: 18 residues. The DNA of the CDR3 is TGTGCCAGCAGTAAGGCCGCCACGGCGGGGGGGTACCAAGAGACCCAGTACTTC. Protein sequence: CASSKAATAGGYQETQYF.

The chain has TRBV6-1 and TRBJ1-2, with D perhaps TRBD1 (5 bases). Germline V gene sequence: CDR1 MNHNS, CDR2 SASEGT. The CDR3 covers 14 residues. V shed 0 bases and J shed 8 bases, with 13 bases lying between them. CDR3 sequence (DNA): TGTGCCAGCAGTGAAGCGGGGGGGATGCGCGGCTACACCTTC. Its protein is CASSEAGGMRGYTF.

The V call is TRBV5-1, the J call TRBJ1-1; D not certain. Germline CDR1 is SGHRS and CDR2 is YFSETQ. V was cut by 4 bases and J by 4 bases, with 17 bases left in between. This CDR3 has 15 residues. This CDR3 reads CASSLAGTRLTEAFF. The CDR3 coding sequence is TGCGCCAGCAGCCTTGCAGGAACTCGGCTCACTGAAGCTTTCTTT.